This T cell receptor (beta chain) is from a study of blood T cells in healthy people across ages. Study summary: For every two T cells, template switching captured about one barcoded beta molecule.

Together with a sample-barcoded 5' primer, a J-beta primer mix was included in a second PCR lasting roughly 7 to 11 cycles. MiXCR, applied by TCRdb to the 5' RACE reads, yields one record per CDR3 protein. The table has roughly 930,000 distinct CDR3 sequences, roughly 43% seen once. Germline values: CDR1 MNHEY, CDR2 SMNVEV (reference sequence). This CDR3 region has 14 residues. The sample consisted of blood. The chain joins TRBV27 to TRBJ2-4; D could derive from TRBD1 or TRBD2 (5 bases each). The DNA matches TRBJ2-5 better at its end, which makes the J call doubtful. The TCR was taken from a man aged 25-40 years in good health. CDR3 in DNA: TGTGCCAGCAGTTTGTCGTATTTTGGGGGGACCCAGTACTTC. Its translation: CASSLSYFGGTQYF.